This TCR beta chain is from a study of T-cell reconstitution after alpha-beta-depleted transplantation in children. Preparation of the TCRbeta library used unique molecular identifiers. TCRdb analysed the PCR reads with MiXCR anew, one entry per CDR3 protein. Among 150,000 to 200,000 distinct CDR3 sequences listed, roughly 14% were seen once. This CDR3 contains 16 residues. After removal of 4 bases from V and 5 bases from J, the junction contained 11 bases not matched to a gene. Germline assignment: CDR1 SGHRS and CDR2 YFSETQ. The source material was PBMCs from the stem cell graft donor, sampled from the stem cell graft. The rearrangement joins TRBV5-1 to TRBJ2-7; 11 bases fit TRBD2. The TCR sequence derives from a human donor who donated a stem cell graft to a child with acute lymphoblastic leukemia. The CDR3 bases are TGCGCCAGCAGCAGAGAAGGGACTAGCGGTTCCCACGAGCAGTACTTC. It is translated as CASSREGTSGSHEQYF.